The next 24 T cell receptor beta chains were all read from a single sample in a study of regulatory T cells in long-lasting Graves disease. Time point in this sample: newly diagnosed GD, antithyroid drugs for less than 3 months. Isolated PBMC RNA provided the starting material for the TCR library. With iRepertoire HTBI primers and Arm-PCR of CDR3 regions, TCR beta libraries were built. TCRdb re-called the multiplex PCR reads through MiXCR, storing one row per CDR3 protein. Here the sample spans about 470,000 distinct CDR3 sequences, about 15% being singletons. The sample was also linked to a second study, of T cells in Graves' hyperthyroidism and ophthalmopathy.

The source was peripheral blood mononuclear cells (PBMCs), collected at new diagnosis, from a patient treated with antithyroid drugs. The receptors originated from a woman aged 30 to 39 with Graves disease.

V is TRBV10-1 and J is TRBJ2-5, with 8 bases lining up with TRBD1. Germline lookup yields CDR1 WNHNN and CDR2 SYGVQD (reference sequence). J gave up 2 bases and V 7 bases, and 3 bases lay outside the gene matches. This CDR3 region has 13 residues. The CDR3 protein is CASTGQEQETQYF. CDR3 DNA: TGCGCCAGCACGGGACAGGAGCAAGAGACCCAGTACTTC.

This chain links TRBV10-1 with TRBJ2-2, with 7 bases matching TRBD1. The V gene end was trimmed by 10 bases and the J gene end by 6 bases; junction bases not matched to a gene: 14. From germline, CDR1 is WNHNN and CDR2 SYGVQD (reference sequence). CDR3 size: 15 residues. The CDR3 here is CATPRQGFYAGELFF. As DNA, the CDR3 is TGCGCCACCCCCAGACAGGGCTTTTATGCCGGGGAGCTGTTTTTT.

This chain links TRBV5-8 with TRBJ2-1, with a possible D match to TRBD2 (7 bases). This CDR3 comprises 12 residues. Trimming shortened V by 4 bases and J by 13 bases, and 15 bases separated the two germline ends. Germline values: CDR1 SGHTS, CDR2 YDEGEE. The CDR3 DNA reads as TGTGCCAGCAGCCCCACCGGGGGGCTCCAGTTCTTC. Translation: CASSPTGGLQFF.

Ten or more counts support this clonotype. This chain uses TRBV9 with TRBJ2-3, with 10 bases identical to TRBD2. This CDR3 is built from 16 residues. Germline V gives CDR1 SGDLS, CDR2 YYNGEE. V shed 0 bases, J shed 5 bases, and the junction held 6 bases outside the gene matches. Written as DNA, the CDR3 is TGTGCCAGCAGCGTAGCTCTAGCGGGAGTGCGAGATACGCAGTATTTT. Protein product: CASSVALAGVRDTQYF.

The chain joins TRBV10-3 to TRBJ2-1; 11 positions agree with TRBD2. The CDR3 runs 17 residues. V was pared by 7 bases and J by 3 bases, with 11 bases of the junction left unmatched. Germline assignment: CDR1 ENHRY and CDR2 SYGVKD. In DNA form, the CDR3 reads TGTGCCATCAAGGCTAGCGGGAGGTTTATTGACTACAATGAGCAGTTCTTC. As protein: CAIKASGRFIDYNEQFF.

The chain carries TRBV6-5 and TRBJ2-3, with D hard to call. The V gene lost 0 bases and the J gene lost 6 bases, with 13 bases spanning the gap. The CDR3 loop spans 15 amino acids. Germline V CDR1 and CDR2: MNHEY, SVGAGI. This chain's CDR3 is CASSYSGASWDTQYF. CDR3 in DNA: TGTGCCAGCAGTTACTCGGGTGCAAGTTGGGATACGCAGTATTTT.

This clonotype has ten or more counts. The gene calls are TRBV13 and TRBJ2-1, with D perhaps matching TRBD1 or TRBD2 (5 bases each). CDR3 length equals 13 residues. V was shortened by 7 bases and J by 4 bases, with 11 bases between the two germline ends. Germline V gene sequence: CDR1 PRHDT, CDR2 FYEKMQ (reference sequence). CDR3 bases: TGTGCCAGCACCCTGGGACGGTACAATGAGCAGTTCTTC. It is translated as CASTLGRYNEQFF.

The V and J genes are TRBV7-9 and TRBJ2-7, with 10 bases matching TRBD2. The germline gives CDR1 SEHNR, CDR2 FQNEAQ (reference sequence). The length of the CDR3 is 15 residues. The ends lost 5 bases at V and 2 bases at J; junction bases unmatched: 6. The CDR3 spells CASSPLAGGPYEQYF. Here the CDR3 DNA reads TGTGCCAGCAGCCCCTTAGCGGGAGGTCCCTACGAGCAGTACTTC.

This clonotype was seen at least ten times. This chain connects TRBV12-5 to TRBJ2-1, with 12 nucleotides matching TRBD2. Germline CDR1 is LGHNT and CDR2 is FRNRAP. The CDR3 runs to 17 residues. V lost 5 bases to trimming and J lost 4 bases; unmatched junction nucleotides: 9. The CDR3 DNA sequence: TGTGCTAGTGGTAGCTACCTAGCGGGAGGGCGGTACAATGAGCAGTTCTTC. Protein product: CASGSYLAGGRYNEQFF.

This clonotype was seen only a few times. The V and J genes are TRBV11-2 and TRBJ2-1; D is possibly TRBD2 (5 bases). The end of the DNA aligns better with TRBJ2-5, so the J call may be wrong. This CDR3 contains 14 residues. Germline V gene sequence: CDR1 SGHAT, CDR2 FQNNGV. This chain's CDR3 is CASSLVGGVETQYF. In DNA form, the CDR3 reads TGTGCCAGCAGCTTAGTTGGAGGCGTAGAGACCCAGTACTTC.

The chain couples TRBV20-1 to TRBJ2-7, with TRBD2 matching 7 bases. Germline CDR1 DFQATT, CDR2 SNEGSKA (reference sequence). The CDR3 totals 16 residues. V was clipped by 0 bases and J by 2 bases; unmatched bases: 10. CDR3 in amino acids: CSARDNSRGSPYEQYF. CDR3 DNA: TGCAGTGCTAGAGATAACTCCCGCGGGAGCCCCTACGAGCAGTACTTC.

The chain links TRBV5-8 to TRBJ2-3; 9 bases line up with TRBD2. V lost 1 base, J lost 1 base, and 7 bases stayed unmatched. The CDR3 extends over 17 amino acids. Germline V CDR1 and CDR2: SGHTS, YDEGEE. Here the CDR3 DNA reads TGTGCCAGCAGCTTGCGGTTAGCGGGAGTTCGCACAGATACGCAGTATTTT. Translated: CASSLRLAGVRTDTQYF.

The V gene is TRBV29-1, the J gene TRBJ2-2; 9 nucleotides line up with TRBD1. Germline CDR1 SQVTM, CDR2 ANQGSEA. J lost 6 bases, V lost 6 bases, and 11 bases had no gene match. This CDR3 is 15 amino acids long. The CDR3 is CSVRPPGQGAGELFF. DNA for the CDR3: TGCAGCGTCCGTCCTCCGGGACAGGGCGCCGGGGAGCTGTTTTTT.

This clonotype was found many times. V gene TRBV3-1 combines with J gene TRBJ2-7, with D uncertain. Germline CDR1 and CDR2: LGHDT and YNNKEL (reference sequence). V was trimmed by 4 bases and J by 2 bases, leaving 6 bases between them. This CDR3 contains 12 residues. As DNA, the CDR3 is TGTGCCAGCAGCCTCAGCGCCTACGAGCAGTACTTC. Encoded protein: CASSLSAYEQYF.

The chain's CDR3 is CASSSRIGTGGNEQFF. CDR3 nucleotides: TGTGCCAGCAGCTCCAGGATTGGGACAGGGGGCAATGAGCAGTTCTTC. The V and J genes are TRBV7-2 and TRBJ2-1; TRBD1 matches 11 bases. Germline V gene data show CDR1 as SGHTA and CDR2 as FQGNSA. The CDR3 is 16 amino acids. The J segment lost 6 bases and the V segment lost 4 bases, leaving 8 bases of the junction unmatched.

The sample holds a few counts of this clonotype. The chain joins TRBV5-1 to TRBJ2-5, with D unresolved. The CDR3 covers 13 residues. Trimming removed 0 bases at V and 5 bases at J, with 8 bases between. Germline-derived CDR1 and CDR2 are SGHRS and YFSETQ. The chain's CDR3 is CASSLVPLETQYF. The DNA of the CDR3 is TGCGCCAGCAGCTTGGTCCCTTTGGAGACCCAGTACTTC.

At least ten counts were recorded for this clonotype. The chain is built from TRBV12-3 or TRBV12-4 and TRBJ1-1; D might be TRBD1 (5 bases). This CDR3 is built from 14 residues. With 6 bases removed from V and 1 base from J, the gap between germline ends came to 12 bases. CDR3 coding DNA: TGTGCCAGCAGCTTAACAGGTCCGAACACTGAAGCTTTCTTT. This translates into CASSLTGPNTEAFF.

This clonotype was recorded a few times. CDR3 nucleotide sequence: TGCAGTGCTAGAGATCCGTCGGGAGCCCCCCCCTACAATGAGCAGTTCTTC. This codes for CSARDPSGAPPYNEQFF. V usage is TRBV20-1 and J usage is TRBJ2-1, with a tentative D call TRBD2 (6 bases). V gave up 0 bases and J gave up 2 bases, with 17 bases separating them. Germline assignment: CDR1 DFQATT and CDR2 SNEGSKA (reference sequence). The CDR3 is 17 residues long.

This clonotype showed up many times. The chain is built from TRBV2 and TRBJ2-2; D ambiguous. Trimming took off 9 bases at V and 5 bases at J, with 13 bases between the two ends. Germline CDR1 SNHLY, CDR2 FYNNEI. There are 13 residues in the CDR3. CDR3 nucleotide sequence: TGTGCCAGTGTTAGGACCGAGACCGGGGAGCTGTTTTTT. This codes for CASVRTETGELFF.

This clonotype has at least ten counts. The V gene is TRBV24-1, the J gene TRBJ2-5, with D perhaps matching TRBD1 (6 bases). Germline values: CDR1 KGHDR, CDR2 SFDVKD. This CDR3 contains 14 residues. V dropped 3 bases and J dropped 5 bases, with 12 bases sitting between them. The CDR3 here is CATSDQQGLETQYF. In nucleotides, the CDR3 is TGTGCCACCAGTGATCAACAGGGATTGGAGACCCAGTACTTC.

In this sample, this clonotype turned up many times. In DNA, the CDR3 is TGTGCCAGCCATGAACCCCGCTATGGCTACACCTTC. Its translation: CASHEPRYGYTF. The chain uses TRBV2 and TRBJ1-2; D remains ambiguous. The CDR3 loop spans 12 amino acids. Germline V lookup: CDR1 SNHLY, CDR2 FYNNEI. V gave up 8 bases and J gave up 4 bases, with 11 bases separating them. The variable domain in full, with the rest retrieved from reference TRBV2 and TRBJ1-2, is EPEVTQTPSHQVTQMGQEVILRCVPISNHLYFYWYRQILGQKVEFLVSFYNNEISEKSEIFDDQFSVERPDGSNFTLKIRSTKLEDSAMYFCASHEPRYGYTFGSGTRLTVV.

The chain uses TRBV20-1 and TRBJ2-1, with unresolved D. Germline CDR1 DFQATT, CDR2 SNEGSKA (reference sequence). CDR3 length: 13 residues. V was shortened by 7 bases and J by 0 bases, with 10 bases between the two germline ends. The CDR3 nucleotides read TGCAGTGGAGTGGCGGACTCCTACAATGAGCAGTTCTTC. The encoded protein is CSGVADSYNEQFF.

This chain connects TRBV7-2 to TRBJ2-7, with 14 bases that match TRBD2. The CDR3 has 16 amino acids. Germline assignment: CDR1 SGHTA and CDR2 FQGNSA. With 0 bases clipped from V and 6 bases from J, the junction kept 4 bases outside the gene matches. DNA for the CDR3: TGTGCCAGCAGCTTAGCCGGGACTAGCGGGAGAGGCGAGCAGTACTTC. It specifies CASSLAGTSGRGEQYF.

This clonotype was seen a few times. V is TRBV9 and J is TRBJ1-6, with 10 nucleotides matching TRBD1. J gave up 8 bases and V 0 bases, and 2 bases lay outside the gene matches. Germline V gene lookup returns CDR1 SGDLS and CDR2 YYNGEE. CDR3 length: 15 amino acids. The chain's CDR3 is CASSVEDRGDSPLHF. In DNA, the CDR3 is TGTGCCAGCAGCGTAGAGGACAGGGGGGATTCACCCCTCCACTTT. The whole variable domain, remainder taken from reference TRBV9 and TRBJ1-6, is DSGVTQTPKHLITATGQRVTLRCSPRSGDLSVYWYQQSLDQGLQFLIQYYNGEERAKGNILERFSAQQFPDLHSELNLSSLELGDSALYFCASSVEDRGDSPLHFGNGTRLTVT.